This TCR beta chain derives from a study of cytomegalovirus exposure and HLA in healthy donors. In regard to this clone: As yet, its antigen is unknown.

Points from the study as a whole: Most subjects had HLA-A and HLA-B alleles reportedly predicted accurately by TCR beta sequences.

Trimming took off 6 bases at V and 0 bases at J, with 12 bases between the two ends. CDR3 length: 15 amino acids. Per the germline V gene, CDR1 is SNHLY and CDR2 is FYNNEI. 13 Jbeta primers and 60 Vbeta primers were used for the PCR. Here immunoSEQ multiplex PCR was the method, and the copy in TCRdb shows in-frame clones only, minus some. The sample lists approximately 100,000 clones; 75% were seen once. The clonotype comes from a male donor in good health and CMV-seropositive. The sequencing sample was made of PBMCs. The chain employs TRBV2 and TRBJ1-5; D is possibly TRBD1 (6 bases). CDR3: CASRGDRNSNQPQHF. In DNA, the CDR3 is TGTGCCAGCAGAGGAGACAGGAATAGCAATCAGCCCCAGCATTTT. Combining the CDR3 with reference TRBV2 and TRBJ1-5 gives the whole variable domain EPEVTQTPSHQVTQMGQEVILRCVPISNHLYFYWYRQILGQKVEFLVSFYNNEISEKSEIFDDQFSVERPDGSNFTLKIRSTKLEDSAMYFCASRGDRNSNQPQHFGDGTRLSIL.